This T cell receptor (beta chain) was sequenced in a study of monozygotic twins with inflammatory bowel disease. Each sample had eight separate cDNA synthesis reactions. UMIs were attached via template switching, each with a 6-nucleotide sample barcode. TCRdb reanalyzed the 5' RACE reads, giving one entry per CDR3 protein sequence and no DNA. Recorded for this sample: 110,000 or so distinct CDR3 sequences. Germline values: CDR1 SGHRS, CDR2 YFSETQ. CDR3 length equals 13 residues. The rearrangement joins TRBV5-1 to TRBJ1-1. The sequence was collected from a human donor with ulcerative colitis or Crohn's disease, or a healthy co-twin of an affected twin (not recorded which). Sequencing used blood. The CDR3 region is CASSLDGGQPAFF.